These T cell receptor beta chains were read from a single sample in a study of cytomegalovirus exposure and HLA in healthy donors. TCRdb keeps only in-frame clones here, not all; method: immunoSEQ multiplex PCR. The sample records around 130,000 clones, about 80% being singletons. Sample: PBMCs. These TCRs come from a boy aged 2 to 9 in good health and CMV-seronegative. Both conserved end residues are part of each CDR3. A D gene is named only where the DNA matches it firmly. The size field is filled for only some rows; it gives once, few, many or a size class.

D gene	CDR3 length	J gene	V gene	clone size	CDR3 protein	CDR3 DNA
TRBD1	15	TRBJ1-2	TRBV19	NA	CASKGTGGAGYGYTF	TGTGCCAGTAAGGGGACAGGGGGCGCGGGCTATGGCTACACCTTC
NA	16	TRBJ2-1	TRBV7-9	once	CASSLYSGFSYNEQFF	TGTGCCAGCAGCTTATATAGCGGATTCTCCTACAATGAGCAGTTCTTC
NA	14	TRBJ2-3	TRBV28	NA	CASQRGSDTDTQYF	TGTGCCTCTCAGAGGGGGAGTGACACAGATACGCAGTATTTT
TRBD2	14	TRBJ2-5	TRBV27	NA	CASSPGLLQETQYF	TGTGCCAGCAGTCCGGGACTACTCCAAGAGACCCAGTACTTC
NA	15	TRBJ1-5	TRBV7-2	NA	CASSLVGQINQPQHF	TGTGCCAGCAGCTTAGTGGGGCAGATCAATCAGCCCCAGCATTTT
NA	14	TRBJ2-3	TRBV6-4	NA	CASSDSEGSDTQYF	TGTGCCAGCAGTGACTCAGAGGGATCAGATACGCAGTATTTT
TRBD1	17	TRBJ1-5	TRBV19	few	CASSLGTGLLENQPQHF	TGTGCCAGTAGCCTTGGGACAGGGCTGTTGGAGAATCAGCCCCAGCATTTT
NA	16	TRBJ2-2	TRBV7-2	NA	CASRPADLADTGELFF	TGTGCCAGCAGACCCGCGGACTTAGCTGACACCGGGGAGCTGTTTTTT
TRBD2	13	TRBJ2-1	TRBV5-1	NA	CASSWGGSDEQFF	TGCGCCAGCAGCTGGGGGGGTAGCGATGAGCAGTTCTTC
TRBD1	15	TRBJ2-7	TRBV4-2	few	CASSQGTGGAYEQYF	TGTGCCAGCAGCCAAGGGACAGGGGGCGCCTACGAGCAGTACTTC
TRBD2	15	TRBJ2-1	TRBV10-3	NA	CAISGSSGSYNEQFF	TGTGCCATCAGTGGTAGCAGCGGGAGTTACAATGAGCAGTTCTTC
TRBD2	15	TRBJ2-1	TRBV5-6	NA	CASSPSGSWYNEQFF	TGTGCCAGCAGCCCAAGCGGGAGCTGGTACAATGAGCAGTTCTTC
NA	15	TRBJ2-7	TRBV4-2	few	CASSQGLTGSYEQYF	TGTGCCAGCAGCCAAGGGCTCACAGGATCCTACGAGCAGTACTTC
NA	14	TRBJ2-1	TRBV6-1	NA	CASSEGQASGGQFF	TGTGCCAGCAGTGAAGGACAGGCTAGCGGTGGGCAGTTCTTC
TRBD1	17	TRBJ2-4	TRBV15	NA	CATSRSTGAGVKNIQYF	TGTGCCACCAGCAGATCCACAGGGGCGGGCGTCAAAAACATTCAGTACTTC
NA	16	TRBJ1-6	TRBV5-1	NA	CASSLDSGRGNSPLHF	TGCGCCAGCAGCTTGGATTCCGGGCGGGGAAATTCACCCCTCCACTTT
NA	11	TRBJ2-5	TRBV18	NA	CASSPRGTQYF	TGTGCCAGCTCACCAAGGGGGACCCAGTACTTC
NA	13	TRBJ2-1	TRBV4-1	NA	CASSLLPKNEQFF	TGCGCCAGCAGCCTCCTCCCTAAGAATGAGCAGTTCTTC
TRBD2	19	TRBJ2-2	TRBV27	NA	CASSTLLAGGPPNTGELFF	TGTGCCAGCAGTACCCTACTAGCGGGAGGGCCCCCAAACACCGGGGAGCTGTTTTTT
TRBD1	13	TRBJ1-2	TRBV30	NA	CAWRHDRAGGYTF	TGTGCCTGGAGACATGACAGGGCTGGCGGCTACACCTTC
NA	14	TRBJ2-7	TRBV11-3	NA	CASSPDGGNYEQYF	TGTGCCAGCAGCCCAGACGGGGGAAACTACGAGCAGTACTTC
TRBD1	15	TRBJ1-1	TRBV6-6	few	CASRSGTAVNTEAFF	TGTGCCAGCAGATCTGGGACAGCGGTGAACACTGAAGCTTTCTTT
NA	15	TRBJ2-2	TRBV7-9	few	CASSLGEEGAGELFF	TGTGCCAGCAGCTTAGGGGAAGAGGGTGCCGGGGAGCTGTTTTTT
TRBD1	14	TRBJ1-1	TRBV6-4	NA	CASSAGGGGTEAFF	TGTGCCAGCAGCGCAGGGGGCGGTGGCACTGAAGCTTTCTTT
NA	17	TRBJ1-3	TRBV4-2	NA	CASSQDPHRSSGNTIYF	TGTGCCAGCAGCCAAGATCCCCACCGGAGCTCTGGAAACACCATATATTTT
NA	14	TRBJ1-1	TRBV2	NA	CATLRGPISTEAFF	TGTGCCACCCTTCGAGGGCCTATCTCGACTGAAGCTTTCTTT
TRBD2	15	TRBJ2-1	TRBV19	NA	CASSRGSGANNEQFF	TGTGCCAGTAGTCGAGGTAGCGGGGCAAACAATGAGCAGTTCTTC
NA	14	TRBJ1-1	TRBV10-3	NA	CAITSGGTRTEAFF	TGTGCCATCACCTCCGGGGGGACCCGCACTGAAGCTTTCTTT
NA	16	TRBJ2-1	TRBV4-1	few	CASSQTGPWSYNEQFF	TGCGCCAGCAGCCAAACAGGGCCGTGGTCTTACAATGAGCAGTTCTTC